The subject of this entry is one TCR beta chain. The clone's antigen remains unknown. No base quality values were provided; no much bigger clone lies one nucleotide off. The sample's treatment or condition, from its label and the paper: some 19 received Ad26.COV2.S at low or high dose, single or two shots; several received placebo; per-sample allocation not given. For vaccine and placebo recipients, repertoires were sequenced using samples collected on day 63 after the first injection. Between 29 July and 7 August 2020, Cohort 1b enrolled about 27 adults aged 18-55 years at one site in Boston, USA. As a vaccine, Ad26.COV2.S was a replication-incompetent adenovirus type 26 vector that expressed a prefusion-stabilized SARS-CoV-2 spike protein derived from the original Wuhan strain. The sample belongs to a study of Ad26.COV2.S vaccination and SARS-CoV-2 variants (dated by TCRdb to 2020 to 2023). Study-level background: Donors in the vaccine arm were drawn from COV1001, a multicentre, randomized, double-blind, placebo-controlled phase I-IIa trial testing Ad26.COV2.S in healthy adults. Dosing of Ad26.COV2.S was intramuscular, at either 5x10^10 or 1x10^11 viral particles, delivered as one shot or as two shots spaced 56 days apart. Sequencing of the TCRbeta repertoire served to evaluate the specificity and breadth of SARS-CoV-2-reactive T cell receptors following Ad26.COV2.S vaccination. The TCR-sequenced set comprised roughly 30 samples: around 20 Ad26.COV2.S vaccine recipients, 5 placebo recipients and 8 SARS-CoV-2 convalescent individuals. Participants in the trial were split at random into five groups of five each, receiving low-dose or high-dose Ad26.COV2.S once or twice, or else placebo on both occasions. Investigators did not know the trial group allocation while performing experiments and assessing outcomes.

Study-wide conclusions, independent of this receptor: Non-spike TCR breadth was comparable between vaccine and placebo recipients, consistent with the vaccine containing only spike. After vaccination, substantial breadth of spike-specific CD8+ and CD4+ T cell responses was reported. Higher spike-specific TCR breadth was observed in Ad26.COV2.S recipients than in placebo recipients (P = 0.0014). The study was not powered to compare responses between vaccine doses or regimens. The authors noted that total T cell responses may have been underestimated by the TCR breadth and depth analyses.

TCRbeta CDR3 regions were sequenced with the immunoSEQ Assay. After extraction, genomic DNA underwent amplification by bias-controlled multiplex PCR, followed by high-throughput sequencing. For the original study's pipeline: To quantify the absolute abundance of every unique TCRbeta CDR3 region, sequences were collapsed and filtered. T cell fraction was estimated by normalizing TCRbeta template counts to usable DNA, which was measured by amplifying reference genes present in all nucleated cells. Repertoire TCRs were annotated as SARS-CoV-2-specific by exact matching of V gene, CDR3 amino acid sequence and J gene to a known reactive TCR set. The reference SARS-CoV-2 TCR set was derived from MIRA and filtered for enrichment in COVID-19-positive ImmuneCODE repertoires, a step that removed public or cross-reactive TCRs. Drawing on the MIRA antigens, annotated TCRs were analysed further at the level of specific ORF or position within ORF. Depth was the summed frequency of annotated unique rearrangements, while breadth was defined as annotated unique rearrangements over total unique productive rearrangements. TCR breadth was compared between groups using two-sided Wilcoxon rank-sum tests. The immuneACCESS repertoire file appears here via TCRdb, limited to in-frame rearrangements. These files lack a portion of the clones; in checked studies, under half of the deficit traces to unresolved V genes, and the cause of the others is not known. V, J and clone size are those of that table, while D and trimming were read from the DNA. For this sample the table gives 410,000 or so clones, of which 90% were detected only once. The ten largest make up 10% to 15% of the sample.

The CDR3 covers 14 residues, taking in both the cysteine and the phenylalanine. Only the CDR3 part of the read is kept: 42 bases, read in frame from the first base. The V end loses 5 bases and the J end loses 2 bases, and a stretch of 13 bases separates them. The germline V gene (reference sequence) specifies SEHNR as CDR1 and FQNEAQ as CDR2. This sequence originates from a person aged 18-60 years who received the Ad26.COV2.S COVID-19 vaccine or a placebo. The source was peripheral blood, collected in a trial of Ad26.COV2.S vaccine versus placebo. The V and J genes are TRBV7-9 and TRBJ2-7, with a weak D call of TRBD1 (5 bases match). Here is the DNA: TGTGCCAGCAGCGGGGCAGGGCGAACCTACGAGCAGTACTTC. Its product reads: CASSGAGRTYEQYF.